This TCR beta chain was captured by sequencing in a study of T cell responses to AZD1222 COVID-19 vaccine. Study-wide findings and caveats: The study identified only five or six AZD1222 recipients as seropositive at baseline. Spike-spanning, vaccine-associated CD4 TCRs were dominant at 160-218 and 743-854. In all cases, repertoires were sampled only after the peak T cell response. Clonal diversity was possibly underestimated, and white British individuals and females predominated among donors.

For this clone: As yet, its antigen is unknown.

The trim removed 1 base at V and 6 bases at J, leaving 5 bases unmatched. The CDR3 contains 15 residues. Germline values: CDR1 LGHDT, CDR2 YNNKEL (reference sequence). Profiled with immunoSEQ multiplex PCR; TCRdb holds only in-frame clones, not every one. The sample holds approximately 100,000 clones, around nine tenths seen once. The chain links TRBV3-1 (or the pseudogene TRBV3-2) to TRBJ1-4; 7 nucleotides match TRBD1. The source was peripheral blood, collected 28 days after the second AZD1222 dose. This receptor was identified in an adult who received the AZD1222 COVID-19 vaccine. The DNA of the CDR3 is TGTGCCAGCAGCCAAGGACCAGGGGGGTATGAAAAACTGTTTTTT. Its protein product is CASSQGPGGYEKLFF.